A selection of T cell receptor beta chains follows, all from one sample in a study of response to subunit inactivated influenza vaccine. MiXCR, applied by TCRdb to the RT-PCR reads, yields one record per CDR3 protein. The table records about 800,000 distinct CDR3 sequences, about 20% of them present only once. The sequencing here drew on PBMCs from blood, taken about 5 days after vaccination. These receptors all stem from a man in his fifties who received an inactivated influenza vaccine. Both conserved end residues are part of each CDR3. The D gene is left open where the match is weak. Some rows have no size entry. The others give once, few or many, or a class for an expanded clone.

j_gene,d_gene,abundance,v_gene,CDR3nt,CDR3aa
TRBJ2-7,-,-,TRBV5-1,TGCGCCAGCAGCACCAGGAGTCTGGCGGGAGAGCAGTACTTC,CASSTRSLAGEQYF
TRBJ2-7,-,many,TRBV10-2,TGCGCCAGCGGGGATCTAGGGGGAAAAGAGCAGTACTTC,CASGDLGGKEQYF
TRBJ2-3,-,few,TRBV28,TGTGCCAGCAGCCCACTTAGGGGTCCCACAGATACGCAGTATTTT,CASSPLRGPTDTQYF
TRBJ2-7,TRBD2,-,TRBV7-2,TGTGCCAGCAGCCGGGCTAGCGGACCATACGAGCAGTACTTC,CASSRASGPYEQYF
TRBJ2-6,-,-,TRBV11-2,TGTGCCAGCCGAACCTTAGGGGCAACTGGGGCCAACGTCCTGACTTTC,CASRTLGATGANVLTF
TRBJ2-2,-,-,TRBV27,TGTGCCAGCAGTTTAGAAGGGGGAGGCCAACCCGGGGAGCTGTTTTTT,CASSLEGGGQPGELFF
TRBJ2-7,TRBD1,few,TRBV28,TGTGCCAGCAGCGATCGGGACAGGCCCTACGAGCAGTACTTC,CASSDRDRPYEQYF
TRBJ2-6,-,few,TRBV28,TGTGCCAGCAGTACCGCCCTCTCTGGGGCCAACGTCCTGACTTTC,CASSTALSGANVLTF
TRBJ2-2,-,-,TRBV9,TGTGCCAGCAGCGTATTTCGGGGAGCGGACACCGGGGAGCTGTTTTTT,CASSVFRGADTGELFF
TRBJ1-4,-,-,TRBV15,TGTGCCACCAGCAGACCCCTAGAAAAACTGTTTTTT,CATSRPLEKLFF
TRBJ2-5,-,-,TRBV7-2,TGTGCCAGCAGCGTATTTGGGAAATTGACTAAACTAGGGACCCAGTACTTC,CASSVFGKLTKLGTQYF
TRBJ2-3,-,few,TRBV10-3,TGTGCCATCAGTGATTACCAGGGCGGTAGTACAGATACGCAGTATTTT,CAISDYQGGSTDTQYF
TRBJ2-2,-,few,TRBV7-3,TGTGCCAGCAGCTTGGGGGGCACGGGACCGAACACCGGGGAGCTGTTTTTT,CASSLGGTGPNTGELFF
TRBJ2-7,-,few,TRBV5-1,TGCGCCAGCAGCTTGGAGGGTAGGGGGTTTTACGAGCAGTACTTC,CASSLEGRGFYEQYF
TRBJ2-5,TRBD2,few,TRBV7-7,TGTGCTAGCAGCCGCGCCGGGACTAGCGGTAAAGAGACCCAGTACTTC,CASSRAGTSGKETQYF
TRBJ2-1,-,-,TRBV11-2,TGTGCCAGCAGCTTAGGCCGGGTGCTAAAGGGTAGTCGGCCTTACAATGAGCAGTTCTTC,CASSLGRVLKGSRPYNEQFF
TRBJ2-1,-,-,TRBV4-2,TGTGCCAGCAGCCAAGATGGGACTTCACCCGAGCAGTTCTTC,CASSQDGTSPEQFF
TRBJ1-4,-,few,TRBV3-1,TGTGCCAGCAGCCAAGATGGGGGGAGTGAGGAAAAACTGTTTTTT,CASSQDGGSEEKLFF
TRBJ2-5,TRBD2,-,TRBV4-3,TGCGCCAGCAGCCAAGATTTGGCTAGCGGGGGGGAAATCCAAGAGACCCAGTACTTC,CASSQDLASGGEIQETQYF
TRBJ2-1,-,many,TRBV6-2/TRBV6-3,TGTGCCAGCACTATCGGGGCTTACAATGAGCAGTTCTTC,CASTIGAYNEQFF
TRBJ2-4,TRBD2,-,TRBV6-5,TGTGCCAGCAGTTACTGGCTAGCGGGAGCTAAAAACATTCAGTACTTC,CASSYWLAGAKNIQYF
TRBJ2-7,-,few,TRBV5-1,TGCGCCAGCAGCTTGGAGCTGGCGGCCCACTCCTACGAGCAGTACTTC,CASSLELAAHSYEQYF
TRBJ2-5,TRBD2,-,TRBV18,TGTGCCAGCTCACCCCGCGGGGGAATGGAGACCCAGTACTTC,CASSPRGGMETQYF
TRBJ1-4,-,-,TRBV4-2,TGTGCCAGCAGCCAAGGCGGAATGGATGAAAAACTGTTTTTT,CASSQGGMDEKLFF
TRBJ2-1,-,-,TRBV12-3/TRBV12-4,TGTGCCAGCAGTTTGAATCGGGAGCAGTTCTTC,CASSLNREQFF
TRBJ2-3,-,-,TRBV7-2,TGTGCCAGCAGCTTATTGACAGTCAGCACAGATACGCAGTATTTT,CASSLLTVSTDTQYF
TRBJ2-3,-,few,TRBV12-3/TRBV12-4,TGTGCCAGCAGTCTAGGAGACGGGACTTGGGGGGATACGCAGTATTTT,CASSLGDGTWGDTQYF
TRBJ1-2,-,-,TRBV3-1,TGTGCCAGCAGCCAGAACCTCGGGACTGCGTATGGCTACACCTTC,CASSQNLGTAYGYTF
TRBJ1-6,-,few,TRBV4-3,TGCGCCAGCAGCCAAGATAGGGCCCTCGCCTATAATTCACCCCTCCACTTT,CASSQDRALAYNSPLHF
TRBJ2-1,TRBD2,many,TRBV11-2,TGTGCCAGCAGCCCCGGGACTAGGGGATCTCGGTTCTTC,CASSPGTRGSRFF
TRBJ2-2,-,-,TRBV6-5,TGTGCCAGCAGTGACGACGGTTGGGAGCTGTTTTTT,CASSDDGWELFF
TRBJ2-7,TRBD1,-,TRBV20-1,TGCAGTGCTAGAGACACAGGGGGCCCTTTCTCCTACGAGCAGTACTTC,CSARDTGGPFSYEQYF
TRBJ2-1,-,few,TRBV12-3/TRBV12-4,TGTGCCAGCAGTTTACTGGGGGGCGCGTACAATGAGCAGTTCTTC,CASSLLGGAYNEQFF
TRBJ2-3,-,-,TRBV4-2,TGTGCCAGGGGCCCCCGGCCAGATACGCAGTATTTT,CARGPRPDTQYF
TRBJ1-2,TRBD1,-,TRBV7-9,TGTGCCAGCAGGCGTACAGGGGACGACTATGGCTACACCTTC,CASRRTGDDYGYTF
TRBJ2-5,-,few,TRBV20-1,TGCAGTGCTAGAGATTTAATGGGGTACCAAGAGACCCAGTACTTC,CSARDLMGYQETQYF
TRBJ1-1,-,many,TRBV11-2,TGTGCCAGCAGCTTGTATGCAATTCGCGCTGAAGCTTTCTTT,CASSLYAIRAEAFF
TRBJ2-1,-,-,TRBV24-1,TGTGCCACCAGTGATTTGTCAGGGTACGATGAGCAGTTCTTC,CATSDLSGYDEQFF
TRBJ2-7,TRBD2,few,TRBV12-3/TRBV12-4,TGTGCCAGCAGTGCTCAGGGACTACGGCACTACGAGCAGTACTTC,CASSAQGLRHYEQYF
TRBJ2-7,-,many,TRBV5-1,TGCGCCAGCAGCTTGCTACAGGCGTACGAGCAGTACTTC,CASSLLQAYEQYF
TRBJ1-2,TRBD1,few,TRBV24-1,TGTGCCACCAGTGAAGGGACAGGGAGGGGCTACACCTTC,CATSEGTGRGYTF
TRBJ2-2,TRBD1,-,TRBV5-1,TGCGCCAGCAGCCCGGGCCGGGACAGGGGGCTTGGGGAGCTGTTTTTT,CASSPGRDRGLGELFF
TRBJ2-3,TRBD1,once,TRBV20-1,TGCAGTGCCCGGAGAGGGACAGCTAGCACAGATACGCAGTATTTT,CSARRGTASTDTQYF
TRBJ2-7,-,few,TRBV28,TGTGCCAGCAGTCTCTGGGACAACTCCTACGAGCAGTACTTC,CASSLWDNSYEQYF
TRBJ1-2,-,-,TRBV29-1,TGCAGCGTTGAAGATCTGGGCATCAGTCCCACCTTC,CSVEDLGISPTF
TRBJ2-7,TRBD1,-,TRBV29-1,TGCAGCGTTGAAGAGGGGGACAGGGGGTACGAGCAGTACTTC,CSVEEGDRGYEQYF
TRBJ1-4,-,few,TRBV5-1,TGCGCCAGCAGCCGGACCGGGGGACTCGGGGAAAAACTGTTTTTT,CASSRTGGLGEKLFF
TRBJ2-5,-,-,TRBV6-5,TGTGCCAGCAGTTACCTAACGGGACCCTCGACCGAGACCCAGTACTTC,CASSYLTGPSTETQYF
TRBJ2-3,TRBD2,-,TRBV6-2/TRBV6-3,TGTGCCAGCAACCACCCGCTAGCGGGAGGAACAGATACGCAGTATTTT,CASNHPLAGGTDTQYF
TRBJ2-1,-,-,TRBV9,TGTGCCAGCAGCGTAGGCGGGAACTCCTACAATGAGCAGTTCTTC,CASSVGGNSYNEQFF
TRBJ1-5,-,-,TRBV28,TGTGCCAGCATCAGGGACGGCACCAATCAGCCCCAGCATTTT,CASIRDGTNQPQHF